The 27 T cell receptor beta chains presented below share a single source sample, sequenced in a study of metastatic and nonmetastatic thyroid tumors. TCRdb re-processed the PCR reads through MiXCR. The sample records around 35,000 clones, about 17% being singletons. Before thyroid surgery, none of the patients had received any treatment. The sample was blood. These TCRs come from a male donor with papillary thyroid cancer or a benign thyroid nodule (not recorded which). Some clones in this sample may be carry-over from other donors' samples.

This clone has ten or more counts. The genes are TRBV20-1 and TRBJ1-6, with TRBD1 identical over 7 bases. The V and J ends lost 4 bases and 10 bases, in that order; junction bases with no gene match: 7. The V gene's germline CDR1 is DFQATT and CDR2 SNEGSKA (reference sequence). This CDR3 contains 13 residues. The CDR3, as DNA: TGCAGTGCTAAGGGGGCAGTTGGCTCACCCCTCCACTTT. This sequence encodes CSAKGAVGSPLHF.

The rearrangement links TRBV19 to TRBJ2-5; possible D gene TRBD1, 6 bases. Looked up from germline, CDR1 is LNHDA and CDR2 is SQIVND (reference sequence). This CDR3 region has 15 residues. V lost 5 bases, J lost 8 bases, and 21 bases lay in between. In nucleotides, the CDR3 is TGTGCCAGTAGTGCCTTGACCGGGACAAAGGATACCCAGTACTTC. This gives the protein CASSALTGTKDTQYF.

CDR3 sequence: CASSYSKTGRVTYEQYF. As DNA, the CDR3 is TGTGCCAGCAGTTACTCCAAGACAGGACGAGTCACCTACGAGCAGTACTTC. The rearrangement links TRBV6-5 to TRBJ2-7; tentative D call: TRBD1 (6 bases). Germline V gene lookup returns CDR1 MNHEY and CDR2 SVGAGI. This CDR3 spans 17 amino acids. Trimming removed 0 bases from V and 2 bases from J, with 17 bases in between.

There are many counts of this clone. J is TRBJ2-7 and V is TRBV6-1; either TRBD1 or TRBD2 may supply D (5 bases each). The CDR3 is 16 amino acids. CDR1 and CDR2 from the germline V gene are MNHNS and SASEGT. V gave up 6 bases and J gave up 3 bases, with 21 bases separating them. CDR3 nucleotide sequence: TGTGCCAGCAGCCCGACAGTAACAACGGAGGTCTACGAGCAGTACTTC. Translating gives CASSPTVTTEVYEQYF.

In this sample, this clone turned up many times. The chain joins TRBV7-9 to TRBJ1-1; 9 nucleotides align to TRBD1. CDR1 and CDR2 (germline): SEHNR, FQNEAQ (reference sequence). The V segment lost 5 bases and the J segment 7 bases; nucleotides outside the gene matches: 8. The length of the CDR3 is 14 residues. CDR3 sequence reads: CASSPTGGTGEAFF. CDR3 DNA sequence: TGTGCCAGCAGCCCGACAGGGGGAACGGGTGAAGCTTTCTTT.

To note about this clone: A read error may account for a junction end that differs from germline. The DNA for the CDR3 is TGTGCTAGCAGTACACAGCCATGGAGCTCCTACAATGAGCAGTTCTTC. Its translation: CASSTQPWSSYNEQFF. The V call is TRBV7-6, the J call TRBJ2-1; D unresolved. The germline V gene encodes CDR1 SGHVS and CDR2 FNYEAQ. The CDR3 extends over 16 amino acids.

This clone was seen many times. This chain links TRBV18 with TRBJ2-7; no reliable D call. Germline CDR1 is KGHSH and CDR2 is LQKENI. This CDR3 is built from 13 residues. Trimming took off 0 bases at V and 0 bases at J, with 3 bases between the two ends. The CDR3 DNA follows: TGTGCCAGCTCACCACCAATCTCCTACGAGCAGTACTTC. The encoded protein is CASSPPISYEQYF.

DNA for the CDR3: TGTGCCTGGGAGCGTAATGAAAAACTGTTTTTT. Translating it yields CAWERNEKLFF. The chain has TRBV30 and TRBJ1-4, with D hard to call. V shed 5 bases and J shed 4 bases, with 5 bases lying between them. The CDR3 is 11 residues long. Germline loops: CDR1 GTSNPN, CDR2 SVGIG (reference sequence). The complete variable domain, with remaining parts taken from reference TRBV30 and TRBJ1-4, reads SQTIHQWPATLVQPVGSPLSLECTVEGTSNPNLYWYRQAAGRGLQLLFYSVGIGQISSEVPQNLSASRPQDRQFILSSKKLLLSDSGFYLCAWERNEKLFFGSGTQLSVL.

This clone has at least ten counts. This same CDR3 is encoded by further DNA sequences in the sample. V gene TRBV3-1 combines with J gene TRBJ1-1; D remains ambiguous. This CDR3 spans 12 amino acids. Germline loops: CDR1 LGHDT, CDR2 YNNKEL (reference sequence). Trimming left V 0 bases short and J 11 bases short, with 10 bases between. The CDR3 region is CASSQEGMTAFF. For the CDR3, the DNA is TGTGCCAGCAGCCAAGAAGGGATGACGGCTTTCTTT.

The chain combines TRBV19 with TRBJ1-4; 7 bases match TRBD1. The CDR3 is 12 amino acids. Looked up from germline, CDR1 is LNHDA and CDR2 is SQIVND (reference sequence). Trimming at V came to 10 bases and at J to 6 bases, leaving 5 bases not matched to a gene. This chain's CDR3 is CAIFRGDEKLFF. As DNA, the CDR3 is TGTGCCATCTTCAGGGGGGATGAAAAACTGTTTTTT.

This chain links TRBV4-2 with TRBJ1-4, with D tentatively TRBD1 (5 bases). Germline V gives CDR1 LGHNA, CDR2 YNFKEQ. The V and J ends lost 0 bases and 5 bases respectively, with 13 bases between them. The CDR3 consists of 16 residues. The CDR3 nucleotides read TGTGCCAGCAGCCAAGAACTCGGGACGGGAAATGAAAAACTGTTTTTT. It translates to CASSQELGTGNEKLFF.

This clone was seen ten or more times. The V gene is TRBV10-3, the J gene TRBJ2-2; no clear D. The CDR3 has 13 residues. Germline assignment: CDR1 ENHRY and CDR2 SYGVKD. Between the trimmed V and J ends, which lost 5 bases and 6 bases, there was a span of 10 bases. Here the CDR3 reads CAISFSDSGELFF. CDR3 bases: TGTGCCATCAGTTTCAGCGATTCCGGGGAGCTGTTTTTT.

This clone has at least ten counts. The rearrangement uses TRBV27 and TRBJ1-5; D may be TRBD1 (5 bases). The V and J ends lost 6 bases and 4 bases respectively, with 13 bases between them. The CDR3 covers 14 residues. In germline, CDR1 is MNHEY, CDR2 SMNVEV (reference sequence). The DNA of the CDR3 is TGTGCCAGCAGATACCAGGGTGGTAATCAGCCCCAGCATTTT. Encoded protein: CASRYQGGNQPQHF.

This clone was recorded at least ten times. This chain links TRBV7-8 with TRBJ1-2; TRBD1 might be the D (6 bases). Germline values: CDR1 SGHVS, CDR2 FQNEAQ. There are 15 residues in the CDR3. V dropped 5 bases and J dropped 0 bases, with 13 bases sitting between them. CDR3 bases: TGTGCCAGCAGCGCCTACAGGGTTGCTAACTATGGCTACACCTTC. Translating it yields CASSAYRVANYGYTF.

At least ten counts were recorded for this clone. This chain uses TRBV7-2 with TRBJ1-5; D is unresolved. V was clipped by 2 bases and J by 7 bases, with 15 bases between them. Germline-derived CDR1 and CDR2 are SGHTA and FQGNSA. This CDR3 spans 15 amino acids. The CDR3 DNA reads TGTGCCAGCAGCTTAATCTTCGGGGTGGAACAGCCCCAGCATTTT. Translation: CASSLIFGVEQPQHF.

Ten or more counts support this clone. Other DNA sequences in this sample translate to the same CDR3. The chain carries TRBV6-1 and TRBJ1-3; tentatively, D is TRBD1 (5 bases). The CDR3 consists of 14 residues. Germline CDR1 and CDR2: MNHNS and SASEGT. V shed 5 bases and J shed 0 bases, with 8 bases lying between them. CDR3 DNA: TGTGCCAGCAGTCCACAGGCCTCTGGAAACACCATATATTTT. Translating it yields CASSPQASGNTIYF.

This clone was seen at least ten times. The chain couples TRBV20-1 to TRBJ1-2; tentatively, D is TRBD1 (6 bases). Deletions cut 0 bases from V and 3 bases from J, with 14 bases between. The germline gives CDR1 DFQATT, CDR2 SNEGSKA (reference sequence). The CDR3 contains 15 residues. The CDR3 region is CSARDLTGPHYGYTF. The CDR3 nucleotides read TGCAGTGCTAGAGATCTCACAGGGCCCCACTATGGCTACACCTTC.

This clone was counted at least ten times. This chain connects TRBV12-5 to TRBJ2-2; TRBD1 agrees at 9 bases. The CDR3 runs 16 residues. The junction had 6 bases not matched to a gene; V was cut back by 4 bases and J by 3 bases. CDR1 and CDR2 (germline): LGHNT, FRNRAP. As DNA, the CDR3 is TGTGCTAGTGGTTCGGGACAGGGCATCGACACCGGGGAGCTGTTTTTT. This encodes CASGSGQGIDTGELFF.

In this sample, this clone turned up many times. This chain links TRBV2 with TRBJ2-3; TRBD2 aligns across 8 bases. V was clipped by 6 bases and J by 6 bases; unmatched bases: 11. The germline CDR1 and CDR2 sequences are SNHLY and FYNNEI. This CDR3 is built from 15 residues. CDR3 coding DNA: TGTGCCAGCAGCGATAGCGGGATCGGGCTGGATACGCAGTATTTT. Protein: CASSDSGIGLDTQYF.

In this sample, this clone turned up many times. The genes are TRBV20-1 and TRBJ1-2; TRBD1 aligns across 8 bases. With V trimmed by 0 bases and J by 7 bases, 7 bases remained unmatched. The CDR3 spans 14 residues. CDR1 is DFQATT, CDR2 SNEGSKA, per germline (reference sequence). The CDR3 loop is CSARDQQGGGGYTF. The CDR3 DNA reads TGCAGTGCTAGAGATCAACAGGGGGGCGGTGGCTACACCTTC.

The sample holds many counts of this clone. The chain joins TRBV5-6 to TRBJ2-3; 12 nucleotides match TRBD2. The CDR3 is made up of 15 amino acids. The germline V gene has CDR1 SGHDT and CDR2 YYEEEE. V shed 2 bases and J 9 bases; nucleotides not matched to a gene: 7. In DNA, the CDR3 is TGTGCCAGCAGCTTTTCTAGCGGGAGGGCTAAAACGCAGTATTTT. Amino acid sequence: CASSFSSGRAKTQYF.

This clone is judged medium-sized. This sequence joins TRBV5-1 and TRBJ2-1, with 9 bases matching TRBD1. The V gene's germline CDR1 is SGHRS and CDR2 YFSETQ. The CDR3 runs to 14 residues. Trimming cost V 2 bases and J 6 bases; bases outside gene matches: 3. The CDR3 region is CASSFPDRGNEQFF. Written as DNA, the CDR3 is TGCGCCAGCAGCTTCCCGGACAGGGGCAATGAGCAGTTCTTC. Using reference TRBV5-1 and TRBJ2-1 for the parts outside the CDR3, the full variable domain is KAGVTQTPRYLIKTRGQQVTLSCSPISGHRSVSWYQQTPGQGLQFLFEYFSETQRNKGNFPGRFSGRQFSNSRSEMNVSTLELGDSALYLCASSFPDRGNEQFFGPGTRLTVL.

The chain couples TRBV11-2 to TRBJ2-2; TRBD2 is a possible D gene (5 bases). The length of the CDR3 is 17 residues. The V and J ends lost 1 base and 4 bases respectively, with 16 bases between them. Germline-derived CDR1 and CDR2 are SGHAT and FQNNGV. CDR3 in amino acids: CASSLGGSGFGTGELFF. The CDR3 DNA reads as TGTGCCAGCAGCTTAGGAGGGTCGGGGTTTGGCACCGGGGAGCTGTTTTTT.

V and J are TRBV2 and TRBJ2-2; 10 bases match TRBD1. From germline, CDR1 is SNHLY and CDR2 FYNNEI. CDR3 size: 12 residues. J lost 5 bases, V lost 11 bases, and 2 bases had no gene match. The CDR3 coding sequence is TGTGCCTGGACAGGGGGAACCGGGGAGCTGTTTTTT. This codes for CAWTGGTGELFF.

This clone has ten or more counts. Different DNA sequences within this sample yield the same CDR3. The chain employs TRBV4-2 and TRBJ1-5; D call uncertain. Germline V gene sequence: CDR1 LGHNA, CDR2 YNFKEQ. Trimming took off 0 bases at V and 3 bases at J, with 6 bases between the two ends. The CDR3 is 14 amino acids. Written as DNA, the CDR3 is TGTGCCAGCAGCCAAGAGGTTCTCAATCAGCCCCAGCATTTT. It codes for CASSQEVLNQPQHF.

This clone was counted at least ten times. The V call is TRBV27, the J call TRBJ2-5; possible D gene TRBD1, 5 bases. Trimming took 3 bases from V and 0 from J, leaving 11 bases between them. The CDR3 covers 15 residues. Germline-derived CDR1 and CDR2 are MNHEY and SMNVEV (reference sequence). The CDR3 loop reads CASSFVPDNQETQYF. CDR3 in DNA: TGTGCCAGCAGTTTCGTTCCGGACAACCAAGAGACCCAGTACTTC.

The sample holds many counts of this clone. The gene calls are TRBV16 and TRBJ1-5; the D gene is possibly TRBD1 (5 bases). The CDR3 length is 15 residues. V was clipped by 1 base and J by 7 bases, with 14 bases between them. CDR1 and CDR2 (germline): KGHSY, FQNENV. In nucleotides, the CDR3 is TGTGCCAGCAGCCAATATATCAGGGAAGGGCAGCCCCAGCATTTT. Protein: CASSQYIREGQPQHF.